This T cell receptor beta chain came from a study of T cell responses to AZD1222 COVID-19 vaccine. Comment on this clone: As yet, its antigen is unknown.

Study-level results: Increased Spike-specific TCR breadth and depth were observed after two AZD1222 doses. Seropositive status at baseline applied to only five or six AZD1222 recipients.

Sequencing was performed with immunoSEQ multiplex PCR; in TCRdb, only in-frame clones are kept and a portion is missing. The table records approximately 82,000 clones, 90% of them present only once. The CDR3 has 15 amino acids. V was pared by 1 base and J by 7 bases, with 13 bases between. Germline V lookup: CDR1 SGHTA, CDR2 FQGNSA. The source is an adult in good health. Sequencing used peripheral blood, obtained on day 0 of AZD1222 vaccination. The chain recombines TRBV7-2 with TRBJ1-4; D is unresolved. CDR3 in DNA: TGTGCCAGCAGCTTAGGTGGGGATGAGAGTGAAAAACTGTTTTTT. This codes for CASSLGGDESEKLFF.